The sequence of this TCR beta chain was determined in a study of beta chain features in type 1 diabetes. General study results and limits: Shorter TCRB CDR3s, moderately but significantly so, marked every one of the four CD4+ subsets in Type 1 diabetes patients.

Trimming shortened V by 6 bases and J by 0 bases, and 13 bases separated the two germline ends. Germline CDR1 ENHRY, CDR2 SYGVKD. The CDR3 has 15 residues. Expressed TCRB transcripts were sequenced, since all the RNA that had been isolated was reverse transcribed. Clones were sequenced by immunoSEQ multiplex PCR, and TCRdb holds only the in-frame ones, with some missing. Altogether approximately 60,000 clones are present, roughly 50% being singletons, with the ten largest covering approximately 2.5%. Worth noting for this clone: Its antigen is not identified.

The gene calls are TRBV10-3 and TRBJ2-3; possibly TRBD2 for D (5 bases). The sample consisted of Tregs from blood. This sequence originates from a woman aged 40 to 50 with type 1 diabetes. The CDR3 here is CAISKADTSTDTQYF. The DNA of the CDR3 is TGTGCCATCAGCAAAGCGGATACTAGCACAGATACGCAGTATTTT.